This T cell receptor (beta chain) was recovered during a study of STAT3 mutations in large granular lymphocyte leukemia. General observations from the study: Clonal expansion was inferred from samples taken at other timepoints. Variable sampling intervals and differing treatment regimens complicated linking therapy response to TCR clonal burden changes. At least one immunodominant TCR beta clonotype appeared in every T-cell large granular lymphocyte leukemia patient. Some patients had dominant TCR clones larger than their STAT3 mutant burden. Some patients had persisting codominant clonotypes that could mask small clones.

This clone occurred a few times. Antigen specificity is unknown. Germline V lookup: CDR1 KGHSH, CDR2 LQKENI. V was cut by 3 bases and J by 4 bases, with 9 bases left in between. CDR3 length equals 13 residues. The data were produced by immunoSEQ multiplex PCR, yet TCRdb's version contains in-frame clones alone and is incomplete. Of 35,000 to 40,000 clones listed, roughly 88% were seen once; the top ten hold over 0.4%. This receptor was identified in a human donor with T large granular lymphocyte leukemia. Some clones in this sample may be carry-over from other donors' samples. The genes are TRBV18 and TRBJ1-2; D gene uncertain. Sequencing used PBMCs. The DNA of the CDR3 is TGTGCCAGCTCACCGGAAAACATCTATGGCTACACCTTC. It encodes CASSPENIYGYTF.